A single sample is the source of the 4 T cell receptor beta chains below, sequenced in a study of T cell changes during pregnancy in multiple sclerosis. Data came from immunoSEQ multiplex PCR; TCRdb stores just in-frame clones and leaves some out. The sample shows approximately 50,000 clones, 90% to 95% of them seen only once. The input for sequencing was CD4+ T cells from peripheral blood mononuclear cells, taken after pregnancy. These receptors were obtained from a female donor with multiple sclerosis, enrolled in a pregnancy study.

The chain joins TRBV18 to TRBJ1-5; 7 nucleotides agree with TRBD1. The CDR3 has 13 amino acids. V dropped 5 bases and J dropped 6; count of bases not matched to a gene: 4. Germline V gene data show CDR1 as KGHSH and CDR2 as LQKENI. CDR3 loop: CASSTGEAQPQHF. In nucleotides, the CDR3 is TGTGCCAGCTCAACAGGGGAGGCTCAGCCCCAGCATTTT.

The V gene is TRBV6-5, the J gene TRBJ2-1; 12 nucleotides align to TRBD2. Per germline, CDR1 MNHEY and CDR2 SVGAGI. The V gene end was trimmed by 2 bases and the J gene end by 4 bases; junction bases not matched to a gene: 3. The CDR3 consists of 16 residues. The DNA for the CDR3 is TGTGCCAGCAGTTACGGGACTAGCGGGCTTTACAATGAGCAGTTCTTC. Protein sequence: CASSYGTSGLYNEQFF.

J is TRBJ2-6 and V is TRBV6-1; possibly TRBD2 for D (5 bases). Trimming took off 6 bases at V and 1 base at J, with 10 bases between the two ends. The CDR3 extends over 15 amino acids. Germline V lookup: CDR1 MNHNS, CDR2 SASEGT. CDR3 in DNA: TGTGCCAGCAGAGCGGACGGGTCTGGGGCCAACGTCCTGACTTTC. Amino acids: CASRADGSGANVLTF.

This chain connects TRBV9 to TRBJ1-1; TRBD1 might be the D (6 bases). The length of the CDR3 is 13 residues. V was trimmed by 0 bases and J by 8 bases, leaving 11 bases between them. The germline CDR1 and CDR2 sequences are SGDLS and YYNGEE. The CDR3 DNA is TGTGCCAGCAGCGTAGCCTTTGGGGGCGAAGCTTTCTTT. Residues: CASSVAFGGEAFF.